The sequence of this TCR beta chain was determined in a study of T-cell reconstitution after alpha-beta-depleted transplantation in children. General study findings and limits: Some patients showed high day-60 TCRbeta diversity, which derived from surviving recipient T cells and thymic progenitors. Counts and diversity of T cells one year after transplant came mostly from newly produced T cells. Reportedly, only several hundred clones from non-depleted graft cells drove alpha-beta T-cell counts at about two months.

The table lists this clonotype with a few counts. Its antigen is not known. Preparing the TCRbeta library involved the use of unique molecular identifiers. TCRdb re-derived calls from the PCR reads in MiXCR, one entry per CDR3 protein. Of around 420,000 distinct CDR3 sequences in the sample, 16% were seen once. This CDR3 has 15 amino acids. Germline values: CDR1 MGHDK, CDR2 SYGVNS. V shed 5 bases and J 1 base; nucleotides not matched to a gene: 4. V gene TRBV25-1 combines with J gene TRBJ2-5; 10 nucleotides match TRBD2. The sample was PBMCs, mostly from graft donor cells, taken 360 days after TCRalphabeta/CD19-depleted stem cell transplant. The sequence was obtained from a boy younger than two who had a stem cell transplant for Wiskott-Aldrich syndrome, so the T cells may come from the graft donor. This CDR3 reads CASSTIAGGQETQYF. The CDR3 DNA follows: TGTGCCAGCAGTACAATAGCGGGAGGCCAAGAGACCCAGTACTTC.